The 13 T cell receptor beta chains presented below share a single source sample, sequenced in a study of patients and donors after allogeneic stem cell transplantation. TCRdb reprocessed the RT-PCR reads via MiXCR and lists one record per CDR3 protein. The table lists approximately 200,000 distinct CDR3 sequences, around two fifths of them singletons. The material sequenced was blood, either unsorted or a sorted T cell fraction (not recorded which). These receptors were obtained from a human donor who was either an allogeneic HSCT recipient or a stem cell or donor lymphocyte infusion donor (not recorded which). It is not recorded whose cells these are; they may come from a transplant donor.

In its sample, this clonotype was seen many times. The chain couples TRBV20-1 to TRBJ1-2; D is possibly TRBD1 (5 bases). Germline V lookup: CDR1 DFQATT, CDR2 SNEGSKA (reference sequence). V lost 1 base, J lost 7 bases, and 10 bases lay in between. The CDR3 loop spans 12 amino acids. CDR3 coding DNA: TGCAGTGCTAGAGCCGACGGGGGTGGCTACACCTTC. The encoded protein is CSARADGGGYTF.

This chain joins TRBV4-2 and TRBJ2-2; D is possibly TRBD1 (6 bases). Trimming shortened V by 4 bases and J by 9 bases, and 18 bases separated the two germline ends. The germline CDR1 and CDR2 sequences are LGHNA and YNFKEQ. The CDR3 spans 15 residues. The CDR3 DNA reads TGTGCCAGCAGCCCCGGAGGAACAGGGTTGAGGGAGCTGTTTTTT. It specifies CASSPGGTGLRELFF.

The V gene is TRBV4-3, the J gene TRBJ1-4; D remains ambiguous. The germline V and J ends were trimmed by 6 bases and 0 bases, with 11 bases remaining between them. Germline V gene sequence: CDR1 LGHNA, CDR2 YSLEER. This CDR3 region has 15 residues. The CDR3 region has the DNA TGCGCCAGCAGACGGCGGCGAACAACTAATGAAAAACTGTTTTTT. Translated, it gives CASRRRRTTNEKLFF.

This clonotype was counted a single time. The chain is built from TRBV2 and TRBJ2-1; 9 bases fit TRBD2. CDR1 is SNHLY and CDR2 is FYNNEI in the germline V gene. The CDR3 has 14 amino acids. The ends lost 8 bases at V and 5 bases at J; junction bases unmatched: 7. As DNA, the CDR3 is TGTGCCAGCCCCCTAGCGGGAAGACACAATGAGCAGTTCTTC. Translating it yields CASPLAGRHNEQFF.

This chain uses TRBV5-1 with TRBJ1-2; D unresolved. The CDR3 runs to 14 residues. V was pared by 6 bases and J by 6 bases, with 18 bases between. The germline V gene encodes CDR1 SGHRS and CDR2 YFSETQ. The CDR3 sequence is CASTSEGGNDGYTF. In nucleotides, the CDR3 is TGCGCCAGCACCTCCGAGGGTGGAAACGATGGCTACACCTTC.

The chain joins TRBV7-9 to TRBJ1-2; the D is unclear. The CDR3 runs 12 residues. Germline V gene lookup returns CDR1 SEHNR and CDR2 FQNEAQ (reference sequence). V dropped 5 bases and J dropped 8 bases, with 12 bases sitting between them. The CDR3 DNA reads as TGTGCCAGCAGCAGGTCCCTGGGGGGCTACACCTTC. This translates into CASSRSLGGYTF.

This clonotype was seen a few times. V usage is TRBV29-1 and J usage is TRBJ2-1, with 8 bases aligning to TRBD1. CDR3 length equals 18 residues. Germline V CDR1 and CDR2: SQVTM, ANQGSEA. V shed 0 bases and J 0 bases; nucleotides not matched to a gene: 10. For the CDR3, the DNA is TGCAGCGTTGAAGATAGACAGGGGACCCCGAGCTCCTACAATGAGCAGTTCTTC. Protein product: CSVEDRQGTPSSYNEQFF.

CDR3 sequence: CATSRDGSTGFPYGYTF. CDR3 nucleotide sequence: TGTGCCACCAGCAGAGATGGATCAACAGGGTTCCCCTATGGCTACACCTTC. The V gene is TRBV15, the J gene TRBJ1-2; a weak D match, TRBD1 (6 bases). Trimming took off 0 bases at V and 4 bases at J, with 18 bases between the two ends. The germline CDR1 and CDR2 sequences are LNHNV and YYDKDF (reference sequence). The CDR3 spans 17 residues.

The chain is built from TRBV5-1 and TRBJ1-1, with no clear D. The germline gives CDR1 SGHRS, CDR2 YFSETQ. With 3 bases removed from V and 0 bases from J, the gap between germline ends came to 12 bases. This CDR3 is built from 15 residues. CDR3 bases: TGCGCCAGCAGCTCGGGCAGCCGACTGAACACTGAAGCTTTCTTT. Translating gives CASSSGSRLNTEAFF.

This chain joins TRBV20-1 and TRBJ2-7, with 8 bases that match TRBD1. Germline trimming cut 0 bases from V and 3 bases from J; bases unmatched to any gene: 1. The CDR3 contains 13 residues. CDR1 is DFQATT, CDR2 SNEGSKA, per germline (reference sequence). The CDR3 DNA reads TGCAGTGCTAGAGAGGACAGGGACTACGAGCAGTACTTC. Translation: CSAREDRDYEQYF.

This clonotype has just a few counts. This rearrangement joins TRBV9 to TRBJ1-3; D is possibly TRBD1 (6 bases). Germline CDR1 SGDLS, CDR2 YYNGEE. Trimming took off 2 bases at V and 0 bases at J, with 9 bases between the two ends. The CDR3 totals 15 residues. Here the CDR3 DNA reads TGTGCCAGCAGCGTTGGGACATCCTCTGGAAACACCATATATTTT. Translating gives CASSVGTSSGNTIYF. The variable domain in full, with the rest retrieved from reference TRBV9 and TRBJ1-3, is DSGVTQTPKHLITATGQRVTLRCSPRSGDLSVYWYQQSLDQGLQFLIQYYNGEERAKGNILERFSAQQFPDLHSELNLSSLELGDSALYFCASSVGTSSGNTIYFGEGSWLTVV.

The V and J genes are TRBV7-2 and TRBJ2-1, with a tentative D call TRBD1 (5 bases). V shed 1 base and J shed 4 bases, with 14 bases lying between them. The germline gives CDR1 SGHTA, CDR2 FQGNSA. The CDR3 is made up of 16 amino acids. CDR3 region: CASSLEGPGWYNEQFF. Here the CDR3 DNA reads TGTGCCAGCAGCTTAGAAGGGCCAGGGTGGTACAATGAGCAGTTCTTC. The variable domain in full, completed from reference TRBV7-2 and TRBJ2-1, reads GAGVSQSPSNKVTEKGKDVELRCDPISGHTALYWYRQSLGQGLEFLIYFQGNSAPDKSGLPSDRFSAERTGGSVSTLTIQRTQQEDSAVYLCASSLEGPGWYNEQFFGPGTRLTVL.

About this clonotype itself: A read error may produce the germline difference seen at one junction end. The V and J genes are TRBV4-3 and TRBJ1-5; 9 bases align to TRBD1. This CDR3 has 15 residues. Germline V lookup: CDR1 LGHNA, CDR2 YSLEER. Here the CDR3 reads CPSSQLTGGNQPQHF. The CDR3 DNA sequence: TGCCCCAGCAGCCAACTGACAGGGGGGAATCAGCCCCAGCATTTT.